This T cell receptor (beta chain) was documented in a study of graft-versus-host responses after intestinal transplantation. The CDR3 is 15 residues long. Germline CDR1 reads MDHEN; CDR2 reads SYDVKM. The V and J ends lost 5 bases and 2 bases, in that order; junction bases with no gene match: 5. As to this clone: Its target is unknown.

The method was immunoSEQ multiplex PCR; TCRdb's version includes in-frame clones alone and lacks a portion of them. Found here are more than 100,000 clones, 85% to 95% of them singletons; the top ten hold roughly 0.12%. The sequenced sample was unstimulated CD4+ T cells sorted from spleen or lymph node cells, obtained before intestinal transplant. The genes are TRBV28 and TRBJ2-3, with 9 bases that match TRBD2. This TCR derives from a human donor who received an intestinal transplant. The CDR3 spells CASSRRLAVTDTQYF. The DNA of the CDR3 is TGTGCCAGCAGTCGCCGACTAGCGGTCACAGATACGCAGTATTTT.